Given below is one T cell receptor beta chain in context. The data originate from a study of blood T cell repertoires in COVID-19. Study-level background: Sources were T cells, B-cell-depleted T cells, or PBMCs; the material itself was cDNA or gDNA.

Germline V gene lookup returns CDR1 SQVTM and CDR2 ANQGSEA. The V gene end was trimmed by 4 bases and the J gene end by 8 bases; junction bases not matched to a gene: 7. The CDR3 has 13 residues. Source study methods: Estimates of nucleated cell counts were drawn from the amplification of reference gene primers. Assay: immunoSEQ multiplex PCR; the TCRdb copy retains only in-frame clones and omits some. V and J calls and clone size are those listed in that table; D and trimming were worked out from the DNA. In the table there are over 50,000 clones, approximately 84% of which are singletons. Source material: peripheral blood. The chain combines TRBV29-1 with TRBJ1-2; 10 bases agree with TRBD1. The source is a human donor in a cohort sampled during active COVID-19. CDR3 protein: CSVGTGGSVGYTF. CDR3 in DNA: TGCAGCGTTGGGACAGGGGGGAGTGTCGGCTACACCTTC.